This T cell receptor (beta chain) is drawn from a study of blood T cell repertoires in COVID-19. Study as a whole: Donors in the United States, Italy and Spain gave samples during acute or convalescent COVID-19.

Original data processing: Amplified reference gene primers provided the basis for estimating nucleated cell counts. Produced via immunoSEQ multiplex PCR; TCRdb's table is partial and in-frame only. Clonal size and the V and J genes are those of that table, whereas D and trimming came from the DNA. Of 450,000 to 600,000 clones in the sample, about 85% were seen once. The germline V gene encodes CDR1 SGHRS and CDR2 YFSETQ. The CDR3 spans 14 residues. V was clipped by 3 bases and J by 5 bases, with 14 bases between them. The cohort comprised adults aged roughly 18 to 100 years residing in about 25 US areas. Recovered Cohort 3 donors showed two negative PCRs, clearance, or symptom resolution.

The chain recombines TRBV5-1 with TRBJ1-2, with no clear D. The sample taken for sequencing was PBMCs or T cells enriched from blood (not recorded which). This receptor was obtained from a woman under 30 who had recovered from COVID-19. The CDR3 loop reads CASSSRASRYGYTF. The CDR3 nucleotides are TGCGCCAGCAGCTCGAGGGCGTCACGGTATGGCTACACCTTC.